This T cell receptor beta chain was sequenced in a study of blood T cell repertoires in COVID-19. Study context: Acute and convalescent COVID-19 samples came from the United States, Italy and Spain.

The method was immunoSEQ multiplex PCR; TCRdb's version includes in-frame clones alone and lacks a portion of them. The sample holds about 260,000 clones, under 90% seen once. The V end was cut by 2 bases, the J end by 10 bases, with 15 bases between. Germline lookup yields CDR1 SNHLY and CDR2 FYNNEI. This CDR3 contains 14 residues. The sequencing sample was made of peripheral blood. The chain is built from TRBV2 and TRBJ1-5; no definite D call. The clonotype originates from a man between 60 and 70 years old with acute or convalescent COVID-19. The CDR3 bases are TGTGCCAGCAGTGAATTGGGCCCCGGAGGTCCCCAGCATTTT. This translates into CASSELGPGGPQHF.